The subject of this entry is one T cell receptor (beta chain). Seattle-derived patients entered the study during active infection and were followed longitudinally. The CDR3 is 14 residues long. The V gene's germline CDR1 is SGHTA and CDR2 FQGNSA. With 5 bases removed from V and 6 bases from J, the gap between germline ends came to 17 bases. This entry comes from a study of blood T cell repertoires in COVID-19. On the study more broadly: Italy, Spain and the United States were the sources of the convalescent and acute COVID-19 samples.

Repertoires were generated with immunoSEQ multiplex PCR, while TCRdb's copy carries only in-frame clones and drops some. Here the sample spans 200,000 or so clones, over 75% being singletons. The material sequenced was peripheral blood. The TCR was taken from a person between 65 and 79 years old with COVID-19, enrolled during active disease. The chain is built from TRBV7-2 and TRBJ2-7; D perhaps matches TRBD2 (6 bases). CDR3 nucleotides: TGTGCCAGCAGCCCAACGACTAGTATGGCCGAGCAGTACTTC. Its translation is CASSPTTSMAEQYF.